The rows below give T cell receptor beta chains drawn from one sample of a study of long-term antiretroviral therapy in people with HIV. Libraries were prepared by immunoSEQ multiplex PCR; TCRdb keeps only in-frame clonotypes and omits some of them. This sample carries 15,000 or so clones, 88% of them seen once, and the ten largest clones take roughly 14%. Sequenced here: unsorted PBMCs, sampled around 2.3 years before starting antiretroviral therapy. The receptors derive from a woman in her 30s with HIV. Both conserved end residues are part of each CDR3. The D gene is left open where the match is weak. Size tells how often a clone was seen (once, few, many) or the class of an expanded clone, and some rows leave it out.

NA,NA,TRBV7-2,TRBJ1-5,TGTGCCAGCAGCCCCTTTTATAGCAATCAGCCCCAGCATTTT,CASSPFYSNQPQHF
NA,NA,TRBV5-7,TRBJ1-1,TGTGCCAGCAGCTTAGGTGGGACAAGTCGTGAAGCTTTCTTT,CASSLGGTSREAFF
TRBD1,NA,TRBV2,TRBJ2-2,TGTGCCAGCAGTGTCACAGGGGCCGGGGAGCTGTTTTTT,CASSVTGAGELFF
TRBD1,once,TRBV2,TRBJ1-4,TGTGCCAGCAGATTGGGGACAGGGGGTGAAAAACTGTTTTTT,CASRLGTGGEKLFF
NA,NA,TRBV6-1,TRBJ1-2,TGTGCCAGCAGTGAAGCTAACAGGATAAACTATGGCTACACCTTC,CASSEANRINYGYTF
NA,NA,TRBV5-1,TRBJ2-1,TGCGCCAGCAGCTGGGACCCCGGGTCTGGGAATGAGCAGTTCTTC,CASSWDPGSGNEQFF
NA,NA,TRBV5-1,TRBJ1-2,TGCGCCAGCAGCTTGGACGGCAGTTACAACTATGGCTACACCTTC,CASSLDGSYNYGYTF
NA,NA,TRBV4-3,TRBJ2-6,TGCGCCAGCAGCCAACGGGCAGGGGCGCTTGGGGCCAACGTCCTGACTTTC,CASSQRAGALGANVLTF
TRBD1,medium-sized,TRBV7-9,TRBJ1-1,TGTGCCAGCAGCCGAGGGGGGACAGGGAGGATGAACACTGAAGCTTTCTTT,CASSRGGTGRMNTEAFF
TRBD1,NA,TRBV19,TRBJ1-2,TGTGCCAGTAGTATCCGGACAGGCTATGGCTACACCTTC,CASSIRTGYGYTF
TRBD1,NA,TRBV30,TRBJ1-4,TGTGCCTGGAGTCACACGACAGGGAGATTTAATGAAAAACTGTTTTTT,CAWSHTTGRFNEKLFF
TRBD1,NA,TRBV7-8,TRBJ2-5,TGTGCCAGCAGCTTAGGGGACAGGGGGCGCCAAGAGACCCAGTACTTC,CASSLGDRGRQETQYF
NA,NA,TRBV5-6,TRBJ2-7,TGTGCCAGCAGCTTGTGGGGGGACGGAGCCTACGAGCAGTACTTC,CASSLWGDGAYEQYF
TRBD1,NA,TRBV19,TRBJ1-2,TGTGCCAGTTCGAAGGGGACAGGGGACGGCTACACCTTC,CASSKGTGDGYTF
NA,NA,TRBV5-5,TRBJ1-5,TGCGCCAGCAGCCAAGATTTCGGTAGCAATCAGCCCCAGCATTTT,CASSQDFGSNQPQHF
NA,once,TRBV6-5,TRBJ1-5,TGTGCCAGCAGCGACAGCGCCCCGGGCCAGCCCCAGCATTTT,CASSDSAPGQPQHF
NA,NA,TRBV4-1,TRBJ2-7,TGCGCCAGCAGCCAAGAAACGGAGGCCTACGAGCAGTACTTC,CASSQETEAYEQYF
NA,NA,TRBV6-5,TRBJ1-1,TGTGCCAGCAGTTCCTCCGACACTGAAGCTTTCTTT,CASSSSDTEAFF
NA,NA,TRBV4-3,TRBJ1-5,TGCGCCAGCAGCCAAGATCTAGGAGGAACTCAGCCCCAGCATTTT,CASSQDLGGTQPQHF
NA,NA,TRBV30,TRBJ1-1,TGTGCCTGGAGCAAGGTACTGAACACTGAAGCTTTCTTT,CAWSKVLNTEAFF
NA,NA,TRBV6-6,TRBJ1-6,TGTGCCAGCAGTCCCGACAGGACAAATAATTCACCCCTCCACTTT,CASSPDRTNNSPLHF
NA,NA,TRBV6-1,TRBJ1-6,TGTGCCAGCAGATCGGGCTCCTATAATTCACCCCTCCACTTT,CASRSGSYNSPLHF
TRBD1,once,TRBV19,TRBJ2-5,TGTGCCAGTAGTATCGGAGGACAGGGTGGTAGGGAGACCCAGTACTTC,CASSIGGQGGRETQYF
NA,NA,TRBV25-1,TRBJ1-2,TGTGCCAGCAGTGAATCGGGACTCTATGGCTACACCTTC,CASSESGLYGYTF
NA,NA,TRBV4-3,TRBJ1-2,TGCGCCAGCAGCCAAATACAGGGCTTGGGTCAGGAGCTTTATGGCTACACCTTC,CASSQIQGLGQELYGYTF